The TCR beta chain described here comes from a study of identical twins. Each CDR3 protein is one row after TCRdb ran MiXCR on the 5' RACE reads. The sample contains about 240,000 distinct CDR3 sequences, 9.5% to 15% of which appear only once. This clonotype has a handful of counts. The antigen is unknown. CDR1 is LGHDT, CDR2 YNNKEL, per germline (reference sequence). The CDR3 extends over 15 amino acids. Trimming at V came to 4 bases and at J to 4 bases, leaving 10 bases not matched to a gene. General study results and limits: Models predicted less out-of-frame TCR alpha sharing in monozygotic twins than was found. Without tracking the same donors, conclusions rested on cross-sectional statistical analysis. Sequences that were out-of-frame, alpha and twin-shared displayed an excess of low generation probability.

This sample was shared with a second study, whose subject was yellow fever vaccine responses in identical twins.

This chain links TRBV3-1 with TRBJ2-7; 7 bases line up with TRBD1. Sequences were obtained from memory (CD45RO+) T cells sorted from blood. This receptor was identified in a woman under 30 in good health. Written as DNA, the CDR3 is TGTGCCAGCAGCCGAAATACAGGGGTAATATACGAGCAGTACTTC. It specifies CASSRNTGVIYEQYF.